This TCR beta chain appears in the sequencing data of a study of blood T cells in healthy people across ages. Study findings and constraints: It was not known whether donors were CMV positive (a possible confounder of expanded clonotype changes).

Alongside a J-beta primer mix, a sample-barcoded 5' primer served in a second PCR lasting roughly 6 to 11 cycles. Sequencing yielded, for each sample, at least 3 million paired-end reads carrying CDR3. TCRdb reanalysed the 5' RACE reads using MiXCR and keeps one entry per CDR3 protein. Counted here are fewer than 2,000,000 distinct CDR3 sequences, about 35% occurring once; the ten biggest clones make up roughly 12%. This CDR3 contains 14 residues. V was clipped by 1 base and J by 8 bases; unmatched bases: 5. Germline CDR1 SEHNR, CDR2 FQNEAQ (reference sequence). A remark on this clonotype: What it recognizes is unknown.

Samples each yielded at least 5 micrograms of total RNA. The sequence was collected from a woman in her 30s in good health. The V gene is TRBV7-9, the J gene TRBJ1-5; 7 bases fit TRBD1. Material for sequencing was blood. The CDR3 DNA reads TGTGCCAGCAGCTTAGGACAGGGTTTTGAGCCCCAGCATTTT. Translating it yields CASSLGQGFEPQHF.